This is a list of T cell receptor beta chains from one sample in a study of T-cell memory formation after mild COVID-19. Each CDR3 protein gets one entry after TCRdb re-called the 5' RACE reads with MiXCR. The table includes approximately 52,000 distinct CDR3 sequences, around 10% detected once. Sequenced material: PBMCs or a T cell subset sorted from them (not recorded which). These receptors all come from an adult woman who had mild COVID-19 (a few samples of this study predate the infection). Cell type and time point are not known. Both conserved end residues are part of each CDR3. The order of the fields is V gene, D gene, clone size, J gene, CDR3 protein, CDR3 DNA. D genes are given only for firm matches. Clone size appears in some rows only: once, few, many, or a class for an expanded clone.

>TRBV12-3/TRBV12-4|NA|many|TRBJ1-6
CASSRQYNSPLHF
TGTGCCAGCAGTAGGCAGTATAATTCACCCCTCCACTTT
>TRBV13|NA|few|TRBJ1-2
CASSLVYNGANYGYTF
TGTGCCAGCAGCTTGGTTTACAACGGGGCTAACTATGGCTACACCTTC
>TRBV7-6|NA|many|TRBJ2-1
CASSLGQGRGDEQFF
TGTGCCAGCAGCTTAGGCCAGGGGAGGGGGGATGAGCAGTTCTTC
>TRBV5-4|TRBD2|NA|TRBJ2-1
CASSLLAGGSNEQFF
TGTGCCAGCAGCTTACTAGCGGGGGGATCCAATGAGCAGTTCTTC
>TRBV12-3/TRBV12-4|TRBD1|few|TRBJ1-4
CASSYTGTEGEKLFF
TGTGCCAGCAGTTATACCGGGACAGAAGGGGAAAAACTGTTTTTT
>TRBV7-6|NA|NA|TRBJ1-5
CASSQNQGRGQPQHF
TGTGCCAGCAGCCAAAATCAGGGACGAGGTCAGCCCCAGCATTTT
>TRBV29-1|NA|NA|TRBJ2-7
CSVEAYFEQYF
TGCAGCGTTGAAGCATATTTCGAGCAGTACTTC
>TRBV7-8|NA|many|TRBJ2-1
CASSLSARGRDEQFF
TGTGCCAGCAGCTTATCGGCCAGGGGGAGGGATGAGCAGTTCTTC
>TRBV20-1|NA|many|TRBJ2-3
CSASPLDRDTQYF
TGCAGTGCTAGCCCCCTCGATAGGGATACGCAGTATTTT
>TRBV7-2|TRBD2|NA|TRBJ2-1
CASSLSSGVRNEQFF
TGTGCCAGCAGCTTAAGTAGCGGGGTCCGCAATGAGCAGTTCTTC
>TRBV24-1|NA|many|TRBJ2-1
CATSETEGATSGRYYNEQFF
TGTGCCACCAGTGAGACCGAGGGGGCAACAAGCGGGAGATACTACAATGAGCAGTTCTTC
>TRBV15|NA|few|TRBJ1-1
CATSRQMNTEAFF
TGTGCCACCAGCAGACAGATGAACACTGAAGCTTTCTTT
>TRBV5-5|NA|NA|TRBJ1-1
CASSLGGWEETEAFF
TGTGCCAGCAGCTTGGGAGGGTGGGAGGAGACTGAAGCTTTCTTT
>TRBV7-9|TRBD2|NA|TRBJ2-4
CASSLVQRGKNIQYF
TGTGCCAGCAGCTTAGTGCAGCGGGGAAAAAACATTCAGTACTTC
>TRBV11-3|NA|few|TRBJ1-1
CASSAKRDRGRTMNTEAFF
TGTGCCAGCAGCGCAAAGAGGGACCGGGGCCGAACGATGAACACTGAAGCTTTCTTT
>TRBV7-9|NA|many|TRBJ1-4
CASSFYSLGEKLFF
TGTGCCAGCAGCTTTTACAGCCTCGGGGAAAAACTGTTTTTT
>TRBV5-1|NA|few|TRBJ1-1
CASSLRVLKGAEAFF
TGCGCCAGCAGCCTCCGGGTCCTAAAGGGGGCTGAAGCTTTCTTT
>TRBV18|NA|few|TRBJ1-3
CASSPPGNTIYF
TGTGCCAGCTCACCACCAGGAAACACCATATATTTT
>TRBV12-3/TRBV12-4|TRBD2|few|TRBJ2-7
CASRASGTYEQYF
TGTGCCAGCAGAGCTAGCGGGACCTACGAGCAGTACTTC
>TRBV7-2|NA|NA|TRBJ1-4
CASSPQGRGEKLVF
TGTGCCAGCAGCCCACAAGGAAGGGGTGAAAAACTGGTTTTT
>TRBV10-3|NA|NA|TRBJ1-5
CAISESGGNQPQHF
TGTGCCATCAGTGAGTCGGGGGGCAATCAGCCCCAGCATTTT
>TRBV6-2/TRBV6-3|TRBD2|many|TRBJ2-1
CASSYRTGTSGGLKQFF
TGTGCCAGCAGTTACCGCACCGGGACTAGCGGGGGTTTGAAGCAGTTCTTC
>TRBV12-3/TRBV12-4|NA|few|TRBJ2-7
CASSLYGQGNEQYF
TGTGCCAGCAGTTTATACGGGCAGGGCAACGAGCAGTACTTC
>TRBV19|TRBD2|NA|TRBJ2-2
CASSIRRSSGSNTGELFF
TGTGCCAGTAGTATAAGAAGATCTAGCGGATCGAACACCGGGGAGCTGTTTTTT
>TRBV9|TRBD1|NA|TRBJ2-1
CASSKGQFEDNEQFF
TGTGCCAGCAGCAAGGGACAGTTTGAGGACAATGAGCAGTTCTTC
>TRBV28|TRBD2|once|TRBJ2-3
CASSPGTSGGITDTQYF
TGTGCCAGCAGCCCGGGGACTAGCGGGGGGATCACAGATACGCAGTATTTT
>TRBV30|NA|few|TRBJ2-1
CAWSVEPHNEQFF
TGTGCCTGGAGTGTGGAGCCCCACAATGAGCAGTTCTTC
>TRBV12-3/TRBV12-4|NA|many|TRBJ1-1
CASSLGETEAFF
TGTGCCAGCAGTTTGGGGGAAACTGAAGCTTTCTTT
>TRBV7-9|NA|few|TRBJ2-3
CASSSTPPLDLAPQYF
TGTGCCAGCAGCTCCACGCCTCCACTAGATCTGGCGCCGCAGTATTTT
>TRBV11-2|NA|few|TRBJ1-1
CASSTRGQRTEAFF
TGTGCCAGCAGCACGCGAGGGCAGCGCACTGAAGCTTTCTTT
>TRBV9|NA|many|TRBJ1-2
CASSVSGTSYGYTF
TGTGCCAGCAGCGTATCCGGGACAAGCTATGGCTACACCTTC
>TRBV4-3|NA|NA|TRBJ1-2
CASSLRATDYYGYTF
TGCGCCAGCAGCCTTCGGGCAACAGATTACTATGGCTACACCTTC
>TRBV6-5|NA|many|TRBJ2-7
CASSFNIVRGFHEQYF
TGTGCCAGCAGTTTTAATATCGTACGGGGATTCCACGAGCAGTACTTC
>TRBV5-1|NA|medium-sized|TRBJ2-5
CASSSGQGRETQYF
TGCGCCAGCAGCTCCGGGCAGGGGAGAGAGACCCAGTACTTC
>TRBV10-3|NA|NA|TRBJ2-4
CAISEGLAKNIQYF
TGTGCCATCAGTGAGGGGTTAGCCAAAAACATTCAGTACTTC
>TRBV12-3/TRBV12-4|NA|many|TRBJ2-7
CASNDGYEQYF
TGTGCCAGCAATGACGGTTACGAGCAGTACTTC
>TRBV9|TRBD1|many|TRBJ1-2
CASSDRTGGTYGYTF
TGTGCCAGCAGCGACCGGACAGGGGGGACGTATGGCTACACCTTC
>TRBV5-1|TRBD1|few|TRBJ1-2
CACSFDRGLDGYTF
TGCGCCTGCAGCTTCGACAGGGGGTTGGATGGCTACACCTTC
>TRBV7-8|TRBD2|NA|TRBJ2-7
CASSLVTSGRVQYF
TGTGCCAGCAGCTTAGTAACTAGTGGGAGGGTGCAGTACTTC
>TRBV6-2/TRBV6-3|NA|NA|TRBJ2-7
CASSYSAEGGHEQYF
TGTGCCAGCAGTTATTCAGCGGAGGGGGGCCACGAGCAGTACTTC
>TRBV12-3/TRBV12-4|NA|few|TRBJ1-3
CASSPQGSQGNTIYF
TGTGCCAGCAGTCCCCAGGGGTCGCAGGGGAACACCATATATTTT
>TRBV4-3|NA|NA|TRBJ1-6
CASSRQTGGNSPLHF
TGCGCCAGCAGCCGACAGACCGGAGGTAATTCACCCCTCCACTTT
>TRBV7-9|NA|many|TRBJ2-7
CASSGLGEVNTYEQYF
TGTGCCAGCAGCGGCCTTGGAGAGGTTAACACCTACGAGCAGTACTTC
>TRBV12-3/TRBV12-4|NA|few|TRBJ1-2
CASSLRRGGDGYTF
TGTGCCAGCAGTCTCAGACGGGGAGGGGATGGCTACACCTTC
>TRBV28|NA|NA|TRBJ2-7
CASSLWSGREQYF
TGTGCCAGCAGTTTATGGTCAGGGCGCGAGCAGTACTTC